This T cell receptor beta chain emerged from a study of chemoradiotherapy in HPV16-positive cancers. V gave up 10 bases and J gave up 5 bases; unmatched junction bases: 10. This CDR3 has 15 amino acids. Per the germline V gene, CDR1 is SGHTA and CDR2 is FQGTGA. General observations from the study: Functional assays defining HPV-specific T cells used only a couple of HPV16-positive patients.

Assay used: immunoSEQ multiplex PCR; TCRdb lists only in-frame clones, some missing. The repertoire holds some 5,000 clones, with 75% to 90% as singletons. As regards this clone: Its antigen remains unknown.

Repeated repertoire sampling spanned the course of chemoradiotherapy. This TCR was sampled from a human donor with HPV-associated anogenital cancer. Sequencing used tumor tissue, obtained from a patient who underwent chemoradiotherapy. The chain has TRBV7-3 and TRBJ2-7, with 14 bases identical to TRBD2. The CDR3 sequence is CAIAGLAGVSDEQYF. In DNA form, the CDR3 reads TGTGCCATCGCGGGACTAGCGGGAGTAAGTGACGAGCAGTACTTC.